This T cell receptor (beta chain) emerged from a study of T cells in Graves' hyperthyroidism and ophthalmopathy. Researchers took RNA transcripts and amplified the TCR beta CDR3 regions from them. First-round RT-PCR with HTBI primers amplified the TCR CDR3 region. Each CDR3 protein gets one entry after TCRdb re-called the multiplex PCR reads with MiXCR. Among roughly 110,000 distinct CDR3 sequences, 15% to 20% were seen once, and the ten largest hold 40% to 50%. The table lists this clonotype with many counts. Looked up from germline, CDR1 is LGHDT and CDR2 is YNNKEL (reference sequence). The CDR3 has 16 amino acids. V shed 4 bases, J shed 5 bases, and the junction held 12 bases outside the gene matches.

The chain couples TRBV3-1 to TRBJ2-3, with 7 nucleotides matching TRBD1. The sequencing sample was made of blood. This sequence originates from a woman in her forties or fifties with Graves' hyperthyroidism. CDR3 residues: CASSLRKQGSVDTQYF. CDR3 sequence (DNA): TGTGCCAGCAGCCTCAGGAAACAGGGGTCGGTAGATACGCAGTATTTT.